This paragraph reports one T cell receptor (beta chain). Its antigen is as yet unknown. Participants had chemo-refractory metastatic non-small-cell lung cancer and were treated with focal radiation plus ipilimumab CTLA-4 blockade. These data originate in a study of radiotherapy plus CTLA-4 blockade in lung cancer. Whole-study context: Patients showed objective responses in 18% of cases and disease control in 30% to 40%. Findings and limits, study-wide: In blood, early T cell clone dynamics reportedly predicted response best, together with interferon-beta. In blood, after radiotherapy plus ipilimumab, tumor-derived TCR clones expanded.

Data came from immunoSEQ multiplex PCR; TCRdb stores just in-frame clones and leaves some out. Here the sample spans 12,000 to 15,000 clones, about 71% being singletons. This CDR3 is built from 14 residues. Germline V gene data show CDR1 as GTSNPN and CDR2 as SVGIG (reference sequence). Trimming took 2 bases from V and 0 from J, leaving 10 bases between them. The sequence was obtained from a human donor with non-small cell lung cancer whose response to radiotherapy plus ipilimumab could not be evaluated. V usage is TRBV30 and J usage is TRBJ1-2, with D possibly matching TRBD1 (6 bases). The sample here was peripheral blood, taken from a patient treated with radiotherapy plus ipilimumab. As DNA, the CDR3 is TGTGCCTGGAGTAGGGGGGGGGCTAACTATGGCTACACCTTC. This encodes CAWSRGGANYGYTF.